The clone carrying this T cell receptor beta chain was picked up a small number of times. This record belongs to a study of shared clonotypes between healthy human individuals. Study background: With ages of 18 to 49, the donors were a couple of women and a few men.

The CDR3 has 14 amino acids. CDR1 and CDR2 from the germline V gene are MNHNS and SASEGT. V was trimmed by 6 bases and J by 5 bases, leaving 17 bases between them. Together with CD45RO+ cells, CCR7-negative CD45RA+ TemRA cells were included in CD8 memory. Profiling relied on immunoSEQ multiplex PCR, and the TCRdb table lists in-frame clones only, not all of them. Among about 690,000 clones listed, 90% were seen once. The chain has TRBV6-1 and TRBJ2-7; D may be TRBD1 or TRBD2 (5 bases each). This clonotype originated in a man aged 18 to 30 in good health. Some clones in this sample may be carry-over from other donors' samples. Sequences were obtained from memory CD8+ T cells from PBMCs. As to subset: CD45RO+ cells pooled with CCR7-negative TemRA cells. CDR3 region: CASSRGQGTNEQYF. CDR3 sequence (DNA): TGTGCCAGCAGCCGGGGCCAAGGTACAAACGAGCAGTACTTC.